This entry features one T cell receptor (beta chain) sequence. The sample belongs to a study of monozygotic twins with inflammatory bowel disease. Every TCR library used approximately 4,000 ng of total RNA. The template switching step added UMIs that contained a 6-nucleotide sample barcode. Reanalyzing the 5' RACE reads, TCRdb keeps one entry per CDR3 protein, without DNA. This repertoire includes 200,000 to 250,000 distinct CDR3 sequences. Sequencing was done on a sample of blood. The source is a human donor with ulcerative colitis or Crohn's disease, or a healthy co-twin of an affected twin (not recorded which).

The CDR3 spells CASSQGDSNQPQHF. This chain connects TRBV3-1 to TRBJ1-5; checking the TCRdb D call of TRBD1 is not possible without DNA. The V gene's germline CDR1 is LGHDT and CDR2 YNNKEL (reference sequence). This CDR3 is built from 14 residues.